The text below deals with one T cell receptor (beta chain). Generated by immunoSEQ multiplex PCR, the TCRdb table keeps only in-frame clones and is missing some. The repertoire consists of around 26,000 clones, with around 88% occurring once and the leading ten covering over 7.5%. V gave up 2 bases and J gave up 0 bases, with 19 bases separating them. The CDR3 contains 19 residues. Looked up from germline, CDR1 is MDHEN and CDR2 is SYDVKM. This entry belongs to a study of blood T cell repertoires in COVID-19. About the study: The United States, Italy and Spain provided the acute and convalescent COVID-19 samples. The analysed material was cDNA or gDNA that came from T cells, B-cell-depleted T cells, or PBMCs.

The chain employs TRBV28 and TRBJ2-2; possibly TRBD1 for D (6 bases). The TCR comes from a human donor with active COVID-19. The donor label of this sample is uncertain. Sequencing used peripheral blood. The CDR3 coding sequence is TGTGCCAGCAGTTTAGCGGGCGCAGGGGTCTTTTCGAACACCGGGGAGCTGTTTTTT. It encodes CASSLAGAGVFSNTGELFF.